The 8 T cell receptor beta chains below come from one sample, sequenced in a study of regulatory T cells in long-lasting Graves disease. Time point described: newly diagnosed GD, antithyroid drugs for less than 3 months. PBMCs were the source of the RNA used for TCR sequencing. With iRepertoire HTBI primers and Arm-PCR of CDR3 regions, TCR beta libraries were built. TCRdb recomputed calls from the multiplex PCR reads with MiXCR, one row per CDR3 protein. The top ten hold about a fifth of the sample, which has over 300,000 distinct CDR3 sequences, 15% to 19% seen once. This specimen was peripheral blood mononuclear cells (PBMCs), taken at new diagnosis, from a patient treated with antithyroid drugs. These receptors came from a female donor with Graves disease.

J is TRBJ2-1 and V is TRBV28, with 9 nucleotides matching TRBD1. There are 15 residues in the CDR3. The trim removed 4 bases at V and 10 bases at J, leaving 11 bases unmatched. The germline gives CDR1 MDHEN, CDR2 SYDVKM. CDR3 residues: CASSSPRGTGNEQFF. The CDR3 nucleotides are TGTGCCAGCAGTTCGCCCAGAGGGACAGGGAACGAGCAGTTCTTC.

This clonotype was observed at least ten times. The rearrangement uses TRBV20-1 and TRBJ2-7; no clear D gene. With 0 bases removed from V and 0 bases from J, the gap between germline ends came to 12 bases. The germline CDR1 and CDR2 sequences are DFQATT and SNEGSKA (reference sequence). The CDR3 sequence is 15 residues long. The CDR3 bases are TGCAGTGCTAGAGATATGGCGGAGAGCTCCTACGAGCAGTACTTC. Residues: CSARDMAESSYEQYF.

At least ten counts were recorded for this clonotype. The V call is TRBV28, the J call TRBJ2-7, with 7 bases aligning to TRBD2. With V trimmed by 6 bases and J by 4 bases, 6 bases remained unmatched. The germline V gene encodes CDR1 MDHEN and CDR2 SYDVKM. This CDR3 contains 13 residues. CDR3: CASSHTGGYEQYF. The CDR3 DNA reads as TGTGCCAGCAGCCACACGGGGGGTTACGAGCAGTACTTC.

The rearrangement links TRBV5-8 to TRBJ1-1; a weak D match, TRBD1 (5 bases). The germline V gene encodes CDR1 SGHTS and CDR2 YDEGEE. Trimming left V 7 bases short and J 1 base short, with 11 bases between. CDR3 length: 13 residues. In nucleotides, the CDR3 is TGTGCCAGCCTGGGGGAGGCGAACACTGAAGCTTTCTTT. Residues: CASLGEANTEAFF. The full variable domain, in which reference TRBV5-8 and TRBJ1-1 provide the parts outside the CDR3, is EAGVTQSPTHLIKTRGQQATLRCSPISGHTSVYWYQQALGLGLQFLLWYDEGEERNRGNFPPRFSGRQFPNYSSELNVNALELEDSALYLCASLGEANTEAFFGQGTRLTVV.

Many counts were recorded for this clonotype. The rearrangement uses TRBV27 and TRBJ1-5; TRBD1 aligns across 7 bases. Per germline, CDR1 MNHEY and CDR2 SMNVEV (reference sequence). The CDR3 is 16 residues long. V lost 5 bases to trimming and J lost 5 bases; unmatched junction nucleotides: 12. CDR3 region: CASSPRYRGLDQPQHF. Here the CDR3 DNA reads TGTGCCAGCAGTCCCCGATACAGGGGTCTCGATCAGCCCCAGCATTTT.

This clonotype appeared many times. The V and J genes are TRBV12-5 and TRBJ1-6, with D hard to call. This CDR3 has 17 amino acids. Trimming removed 0 bases from V and 1 base from J, with 10 bases in between. Germline V lookup: CDR1 LGHNT, CDR2 FRNRAP. The chain's CDR3 is CASGLVPWGSYNSPLHF. The CDR3 DNA sequence: TGTGCTAGTGGTTTGGTTCCCTGGGGTTCCTATAATTCACCCCTCCACTTT.

This clonotype was observed at least ten times. The chain is built from TRBV29-1 and TRBJ1-2, with D uncertain. The germline V and J ends were trimmed by 7 bases and 4 bases, with 16 bases remaining between them. The CDR3 contains 13 residues. Germline lookup yields CDR1 SQVTM and CDR2 ANQGSEA. The CDR3 region is CSAAWKAGYGYTF. The CDR3 DNA reads as TGCAGCGCCGCTTGGAAGGCGGGCTATGGCTACACCTTC.

The CDR3 sequence: CASSGSGGGTTDTQYF. The DNA of the CDR3 is TGTGCCAGCAGCGGTAGCGGGGGGGGGACCACAGATACGCAGTATTTT. V is TRBV9 and J is TRBJ2-3; 11 bases are a match to TRBD2. This CDR3 contains 16 residues. CDR1 SGDLS and CDR2 YYNGEE come from the germline V gene. Trimming at V came to 3 bases and at J to 2 bases, leaving 5 bases not matched to a gene.